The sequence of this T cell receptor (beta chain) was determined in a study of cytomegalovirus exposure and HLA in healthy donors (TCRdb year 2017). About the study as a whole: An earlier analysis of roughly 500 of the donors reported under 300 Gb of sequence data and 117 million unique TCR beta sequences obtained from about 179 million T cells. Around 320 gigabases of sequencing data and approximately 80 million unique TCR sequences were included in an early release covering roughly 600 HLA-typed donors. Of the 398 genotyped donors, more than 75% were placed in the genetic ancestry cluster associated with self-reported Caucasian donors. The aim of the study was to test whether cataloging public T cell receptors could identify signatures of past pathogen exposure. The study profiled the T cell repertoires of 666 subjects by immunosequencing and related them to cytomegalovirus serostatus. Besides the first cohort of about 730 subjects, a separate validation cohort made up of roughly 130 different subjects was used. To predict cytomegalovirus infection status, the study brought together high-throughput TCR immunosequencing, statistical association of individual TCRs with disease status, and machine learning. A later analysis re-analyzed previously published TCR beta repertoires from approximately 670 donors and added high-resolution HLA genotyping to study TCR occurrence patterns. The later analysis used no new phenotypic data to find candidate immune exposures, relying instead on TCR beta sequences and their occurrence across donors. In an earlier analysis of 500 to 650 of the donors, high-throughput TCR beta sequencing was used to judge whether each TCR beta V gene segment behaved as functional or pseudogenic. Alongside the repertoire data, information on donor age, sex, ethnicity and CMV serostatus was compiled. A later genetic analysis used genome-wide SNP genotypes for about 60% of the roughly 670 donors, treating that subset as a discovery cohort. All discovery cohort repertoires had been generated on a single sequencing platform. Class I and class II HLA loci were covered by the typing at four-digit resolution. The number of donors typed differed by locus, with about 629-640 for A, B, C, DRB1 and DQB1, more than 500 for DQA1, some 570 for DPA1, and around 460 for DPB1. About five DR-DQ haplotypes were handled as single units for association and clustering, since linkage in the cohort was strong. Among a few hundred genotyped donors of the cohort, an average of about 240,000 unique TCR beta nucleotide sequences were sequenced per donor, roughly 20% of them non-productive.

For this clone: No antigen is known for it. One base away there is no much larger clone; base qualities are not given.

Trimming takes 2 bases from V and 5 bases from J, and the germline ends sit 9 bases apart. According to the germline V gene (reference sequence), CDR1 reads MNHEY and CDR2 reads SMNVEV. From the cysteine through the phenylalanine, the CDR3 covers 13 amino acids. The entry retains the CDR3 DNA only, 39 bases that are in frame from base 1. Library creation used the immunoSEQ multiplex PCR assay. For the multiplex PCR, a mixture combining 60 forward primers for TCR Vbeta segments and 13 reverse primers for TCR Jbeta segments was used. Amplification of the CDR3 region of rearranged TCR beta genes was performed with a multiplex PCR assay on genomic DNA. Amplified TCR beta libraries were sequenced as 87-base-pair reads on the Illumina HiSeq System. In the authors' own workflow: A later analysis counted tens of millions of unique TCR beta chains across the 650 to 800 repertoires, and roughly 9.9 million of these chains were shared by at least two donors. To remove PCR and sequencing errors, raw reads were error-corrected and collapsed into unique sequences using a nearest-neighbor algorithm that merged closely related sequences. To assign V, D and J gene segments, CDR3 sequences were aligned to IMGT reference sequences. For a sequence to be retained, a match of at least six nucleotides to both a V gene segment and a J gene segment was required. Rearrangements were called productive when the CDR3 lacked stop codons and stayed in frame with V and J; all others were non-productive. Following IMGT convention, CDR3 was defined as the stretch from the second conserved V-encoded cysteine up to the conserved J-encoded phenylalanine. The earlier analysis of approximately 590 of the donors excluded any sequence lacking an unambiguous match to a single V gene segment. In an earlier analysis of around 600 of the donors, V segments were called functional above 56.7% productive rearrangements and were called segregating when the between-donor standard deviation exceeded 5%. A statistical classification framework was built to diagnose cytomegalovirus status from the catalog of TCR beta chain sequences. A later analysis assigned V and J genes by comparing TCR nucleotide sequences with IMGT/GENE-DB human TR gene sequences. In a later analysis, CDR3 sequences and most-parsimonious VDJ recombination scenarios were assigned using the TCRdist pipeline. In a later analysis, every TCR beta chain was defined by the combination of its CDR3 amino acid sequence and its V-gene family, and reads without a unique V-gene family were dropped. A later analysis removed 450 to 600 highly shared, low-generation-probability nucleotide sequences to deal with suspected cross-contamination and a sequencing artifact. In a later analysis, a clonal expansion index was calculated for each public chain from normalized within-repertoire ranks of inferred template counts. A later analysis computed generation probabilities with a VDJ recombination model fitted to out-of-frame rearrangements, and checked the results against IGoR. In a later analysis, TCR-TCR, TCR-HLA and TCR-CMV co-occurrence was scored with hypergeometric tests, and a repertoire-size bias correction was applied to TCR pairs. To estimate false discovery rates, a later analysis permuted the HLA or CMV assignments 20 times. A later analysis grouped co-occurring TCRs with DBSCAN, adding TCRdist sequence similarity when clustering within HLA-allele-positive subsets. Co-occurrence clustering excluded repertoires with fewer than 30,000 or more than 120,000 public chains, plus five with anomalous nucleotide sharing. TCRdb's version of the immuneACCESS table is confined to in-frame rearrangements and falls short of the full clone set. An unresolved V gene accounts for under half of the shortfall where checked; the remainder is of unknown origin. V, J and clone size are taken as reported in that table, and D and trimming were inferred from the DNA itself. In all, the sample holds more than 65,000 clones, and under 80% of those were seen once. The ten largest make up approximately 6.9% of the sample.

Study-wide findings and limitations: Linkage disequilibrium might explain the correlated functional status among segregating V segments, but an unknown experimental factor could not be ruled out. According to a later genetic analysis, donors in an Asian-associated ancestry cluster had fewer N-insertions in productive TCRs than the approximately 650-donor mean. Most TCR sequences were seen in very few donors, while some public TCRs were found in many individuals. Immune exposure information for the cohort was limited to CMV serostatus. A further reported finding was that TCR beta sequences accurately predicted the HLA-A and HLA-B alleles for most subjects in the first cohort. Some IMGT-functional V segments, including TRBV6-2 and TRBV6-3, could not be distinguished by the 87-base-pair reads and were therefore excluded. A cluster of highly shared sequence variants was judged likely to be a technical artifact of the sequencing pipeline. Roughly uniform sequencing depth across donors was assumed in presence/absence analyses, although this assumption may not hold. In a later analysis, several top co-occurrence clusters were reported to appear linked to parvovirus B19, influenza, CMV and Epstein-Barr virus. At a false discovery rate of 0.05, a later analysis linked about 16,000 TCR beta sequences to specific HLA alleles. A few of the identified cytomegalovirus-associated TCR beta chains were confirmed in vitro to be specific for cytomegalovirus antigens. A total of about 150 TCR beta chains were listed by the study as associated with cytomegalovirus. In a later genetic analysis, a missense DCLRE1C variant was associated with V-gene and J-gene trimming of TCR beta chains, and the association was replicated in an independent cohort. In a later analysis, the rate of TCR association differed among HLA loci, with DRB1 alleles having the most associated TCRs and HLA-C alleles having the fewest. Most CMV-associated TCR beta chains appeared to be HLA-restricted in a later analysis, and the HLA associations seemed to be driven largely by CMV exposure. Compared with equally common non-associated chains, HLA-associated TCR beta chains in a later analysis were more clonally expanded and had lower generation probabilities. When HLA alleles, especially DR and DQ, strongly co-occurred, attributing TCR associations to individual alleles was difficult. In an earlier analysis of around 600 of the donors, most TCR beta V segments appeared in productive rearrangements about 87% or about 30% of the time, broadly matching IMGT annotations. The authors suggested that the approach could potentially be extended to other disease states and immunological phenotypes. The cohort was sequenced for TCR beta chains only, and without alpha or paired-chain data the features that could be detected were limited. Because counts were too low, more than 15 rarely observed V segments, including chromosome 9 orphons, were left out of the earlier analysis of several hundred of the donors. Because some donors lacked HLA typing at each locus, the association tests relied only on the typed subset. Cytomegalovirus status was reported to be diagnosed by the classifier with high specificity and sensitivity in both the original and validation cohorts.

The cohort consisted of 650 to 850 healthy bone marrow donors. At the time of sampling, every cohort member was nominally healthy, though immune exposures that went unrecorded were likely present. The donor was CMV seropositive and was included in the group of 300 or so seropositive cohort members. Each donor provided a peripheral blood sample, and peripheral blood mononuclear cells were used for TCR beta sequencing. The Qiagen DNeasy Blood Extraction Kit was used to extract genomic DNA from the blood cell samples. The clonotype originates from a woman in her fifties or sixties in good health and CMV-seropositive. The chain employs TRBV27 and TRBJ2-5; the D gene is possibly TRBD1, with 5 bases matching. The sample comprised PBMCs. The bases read TGTGCCAGCAGTTTAGTGAAGGGGGAGACCCAGTACTTC. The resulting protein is CASSLVKGETQYF.